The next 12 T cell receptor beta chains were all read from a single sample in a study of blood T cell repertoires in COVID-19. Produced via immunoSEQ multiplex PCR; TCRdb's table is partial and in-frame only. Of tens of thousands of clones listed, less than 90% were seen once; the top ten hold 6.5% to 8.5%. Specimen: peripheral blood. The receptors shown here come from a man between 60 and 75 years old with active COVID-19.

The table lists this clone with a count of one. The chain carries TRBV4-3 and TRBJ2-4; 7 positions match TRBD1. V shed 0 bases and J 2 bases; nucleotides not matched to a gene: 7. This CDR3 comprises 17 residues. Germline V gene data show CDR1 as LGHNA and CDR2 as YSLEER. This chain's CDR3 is CASSQEWQGEPKNIQYF. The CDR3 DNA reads TGCGCCAGCAGCCAAGAATGGCAGGGGGAGCCCAAAAACATTCAGTACTTC.

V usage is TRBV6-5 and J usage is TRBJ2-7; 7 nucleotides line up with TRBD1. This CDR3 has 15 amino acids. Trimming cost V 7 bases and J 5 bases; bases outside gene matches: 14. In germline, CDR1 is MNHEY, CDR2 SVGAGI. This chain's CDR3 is CASTDRQGFSHEQYF. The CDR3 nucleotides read TGTGCCAGCACGGATCGACAGGGTTTCAGCCACGAGCAGTACTTC.

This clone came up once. In DNA form, the CDR3 reads TGTGCCAGCTCACCGGGGACTAGCGGCTTCACAGATACGCAGTATTTT. Translating gives CASSPGTSGFTDTQYF. This chain uses TRBV18 with TRBJ2-3; 11 bases are a match to TRBD2. The length of the CDR3 is 16 residues. Germline trimming cut 3 bases from V and 2 bases from J; bases unmatched to any gene: 4. CDR1 is KGHSH, CDR2 LQKENI, per germline.

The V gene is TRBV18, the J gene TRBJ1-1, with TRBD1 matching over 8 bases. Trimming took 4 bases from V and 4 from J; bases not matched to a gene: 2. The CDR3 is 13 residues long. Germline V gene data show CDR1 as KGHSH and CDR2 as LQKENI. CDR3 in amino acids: CASSLDRGTEAFF. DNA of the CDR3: TGTGCCAGCTCACTCGACAGGGGCACTGAAGCTTTCTTT. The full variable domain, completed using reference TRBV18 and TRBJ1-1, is NAGVMQNPRHLVRRRGQEARLRCSPMKGHSHVYWYRQLPEEGLKFMVYLQKENIIDESGMPKERFSAEFPKEGPSILRIQQVVRGDSAAYFCASSLDRGTEAFFGQGTRLTVV.

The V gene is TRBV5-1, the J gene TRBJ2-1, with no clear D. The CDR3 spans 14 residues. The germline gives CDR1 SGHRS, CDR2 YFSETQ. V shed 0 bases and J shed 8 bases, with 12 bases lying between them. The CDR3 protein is CASSLDARRDEQFF. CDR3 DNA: TGCGCCAGCAGCTTGGATGCAAGGAGAGATGAGCAGTTCTTC.

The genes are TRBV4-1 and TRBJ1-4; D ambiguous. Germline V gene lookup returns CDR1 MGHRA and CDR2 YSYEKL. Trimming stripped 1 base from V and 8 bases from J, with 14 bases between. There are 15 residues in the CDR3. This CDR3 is CASSQVIGGEEKLFF. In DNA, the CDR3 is TGCGCCAGCAGCCAAGTCATTGGCGGTGAGGAAAAACTGTTTTTT.

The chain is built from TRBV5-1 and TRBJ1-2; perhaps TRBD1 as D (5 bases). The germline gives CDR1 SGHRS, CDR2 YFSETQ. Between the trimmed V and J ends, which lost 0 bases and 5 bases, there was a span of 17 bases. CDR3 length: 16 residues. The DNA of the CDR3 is TGCGCCAGCAGCTTGGACGGGACTGACCTAGGGTATGGCTACACCTTC. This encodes CASSLDGTDLGYGYTF.

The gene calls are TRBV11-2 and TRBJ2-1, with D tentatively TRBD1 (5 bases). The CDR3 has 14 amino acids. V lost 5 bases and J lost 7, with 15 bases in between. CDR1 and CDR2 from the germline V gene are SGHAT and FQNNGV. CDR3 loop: CASSPDGAWNEQFF. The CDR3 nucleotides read TGTGCCAGCAGCCCAGATGGGGCGTGGAATGAGCAGTTCTTC.

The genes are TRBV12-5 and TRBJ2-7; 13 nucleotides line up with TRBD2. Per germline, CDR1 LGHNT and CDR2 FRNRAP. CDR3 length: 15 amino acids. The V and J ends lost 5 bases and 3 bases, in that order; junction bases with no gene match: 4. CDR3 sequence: CASGMGLAGIYEQYF. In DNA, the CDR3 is TGTGCTAGTGGTATGGGACTAGCGGGAATCTACGAGCAGTACTTC.

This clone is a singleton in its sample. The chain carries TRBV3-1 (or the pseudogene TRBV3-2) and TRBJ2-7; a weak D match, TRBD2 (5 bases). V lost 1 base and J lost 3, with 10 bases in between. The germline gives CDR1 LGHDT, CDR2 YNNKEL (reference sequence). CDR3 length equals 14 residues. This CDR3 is CASSQGSEGYEQYF. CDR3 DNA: TGTGCCAGCAGCCAAGGGTCAGAGGGCTACGAGCAGTACTTC.

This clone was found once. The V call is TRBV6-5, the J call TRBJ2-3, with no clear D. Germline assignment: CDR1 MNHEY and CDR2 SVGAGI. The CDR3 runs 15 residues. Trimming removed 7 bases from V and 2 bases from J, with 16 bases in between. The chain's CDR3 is CASTYSGPNTDTQYF. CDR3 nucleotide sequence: TGTGCCAGCACCTACTCGGGCCCTAACACAGATACGCAGTATTTT.

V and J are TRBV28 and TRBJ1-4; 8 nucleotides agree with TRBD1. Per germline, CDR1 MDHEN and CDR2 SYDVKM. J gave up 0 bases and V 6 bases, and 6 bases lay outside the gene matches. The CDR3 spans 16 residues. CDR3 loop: CASSLTGATTNEKLFF. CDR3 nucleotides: TGTGCCAGCAGCCTGACAGGGGCAACAACTAATGAAAAACTGTTTTTT.